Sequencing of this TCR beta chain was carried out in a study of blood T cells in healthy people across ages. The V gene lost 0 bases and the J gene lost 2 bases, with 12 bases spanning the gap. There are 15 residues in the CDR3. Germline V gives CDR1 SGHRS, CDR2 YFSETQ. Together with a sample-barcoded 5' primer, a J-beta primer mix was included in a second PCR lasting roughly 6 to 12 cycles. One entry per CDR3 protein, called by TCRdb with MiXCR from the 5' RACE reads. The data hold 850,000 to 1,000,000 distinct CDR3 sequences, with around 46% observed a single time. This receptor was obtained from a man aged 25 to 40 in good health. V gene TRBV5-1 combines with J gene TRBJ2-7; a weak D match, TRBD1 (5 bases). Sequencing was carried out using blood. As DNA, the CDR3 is TGCGCCAGCAGCTTGGGCGACAGAAACACCTACGAGCAGTACTTC. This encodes CASSLGDRNTYEQYF.